A selection of T cell receptor beta chains follows, all from one sample in a study of T-cell memory formation after mild COVID-19. Each CDR3 protein gets one entry after TCRdb re-called the 5' RACE reads with MiXCR. The sample shows roughly 620,000 distinct CDR3 sequences, roughly 17% of them seen only once. Input material: PBMCs or a T cell subset sorted from them (not recorded which). These receptors originate from an adult woman who had mild COVID-19 (a few samples of this study predate the infection). Cell type and time point are not known. The conserved cysteine and the conserved F or W are not part of the CDR3 here.

cdr3_aa	v_call	j_call
ASSTTGTGGGRAAF	TRBV6-1	TRBJ1-1
ASSQQGWGLADTQY	TRBV14	TRBJ2-3
SARTDMSNQPQH	TRBV20-1	TRBJ1-5
ASSQAWTATNTGELF	TRBV14	TRBJ2-2
ATSAGTGEKLF	TRBV24-1	TRBJ1-4
ASSLGQGWNTEAF	TRBV9	TRBJ1-1
SASDRISYNEQF	TRBV29-1	TRBJ2-1
PSSRHPRNTGELF	TRBV7-2	TRBJ2-2
ASSLRVAKNIQY	TRBV7-7	TRBJ2-4
ASSSTGTGEQF	TRBV7-8	TRBJ2-1
ASSRSGAGSEAF	TRBV4-1	TRBJ1-1
ASSLFRADGHHL	TRBV12-3/TRBV12-4	TRBJ1-1
ATSDFQQDLGSYEQY	TRBV24-1	TRBJ2-7
ASSSRGGRRQY	TRBV7-3	TRBJ2-7
ASSFGFSLGLENTEAF	TRBV12-3/TRBV12-4	TRBJ1-1
SVEDQAVTNTEAF	TRBV29-1	TRBJ1-1
ASSHDRNGGQF	TRBV7-3	TRBJ2-1
SASKSPLH	TRBV20-1	TRBJ1-6
ASSLNLAGDSYNEQF	TRBV7-3	TRBJ2-1
ATTLSGVYNEQF	TRBV19	TRBJ2-1
ASSESPQGAHGYT	TRBV25-1	TRBJ1-2
SAREQGPYNEQF	TRBV20-1	TRBJ2-1
ASSQALSYQPQH	TRBV3-1	TRBJ1-5
ASSFLLPRTQY	TRBV7-2	TRBJ2-3
ASSPMTAGALYNEQF	TRBV4-1	TRBJ2-1
ASSQDGDGTAY	TRBV4-1	TRBJ2-4
ATSDLGSGHNEQF	TRBV24-1	TRBJ2-1
SAPRDRPSYEQY	TRBV20-1	TRBJ2-7
ASSEGPSPNDEQF	TRBV2	TRBJ2-1
SIKDFKAYEQY	TRBV20-1	TRBJ2-7
ASSRSGAGELF	TRBV7-3	TRBJ2-2
ASSFKTSGGNEQF	TRBV11-2	TRBJ2-1
ASRGSTDRTYEQY	TRBV19	TRBJ2-7
SVEKGASGEQY	TRBV29-1	TRBJ2-7
ASSPGTGSYSNQPQH	TRBV7-9	TRBJ1-5
ASSDRLAASTDTQY	TRBV4-3	TRBJ2-3
ASLLKETQY	TRBV12-3/TRBV12-4	TRBJ2-5
ASSLLGPSGVEY	TRBV7-2	TRBJ2-7
ASSLMERAEAF	TRBV18	TRBJ1-1
ASSAGTSRNTGELF	TRBV9	TRBJ2-2
ASSLFRTGDSYEQY	TRBV7-9	TRBJ2-7
ASSQDRTSYNEQF	TRBV4-3	TRBJ2-1
ASSIGLTDYEQY	TRBV19	TRBJ2-7
ASSVRYAGSADTQY	TRBV5-6	TRBJ2-3
ASSWETNLRHNEQF	TRBV12-3/TRBV12-4	TRBJ2-1
SAVGGTSGGGPLDTQY	TRBV20-1	TRBJ2-3